This T cell receptor (beta chain) was sequenced in a study of cytomegalovirus exposure and HLA in healthy donors. As for this clone: Its antigen is unidentified.

This CDR3 is 17 amino acids long. With V trimmed by 5 bases and J by 1 base, 8 bases remained unmatched. Germline V gene lookup returns CDR1 WSHSY and CDR2 SAAADI. Overall study results and limits: Across all donors, roughly uniform sequencing depth was an assumption of the presence/absence analyses. Earlier results showed most TCR beta V segments being productive about 90% or about 30% of the time. What a later analysis reportedly showed was that an Asian-associated ancestry cluster had fewer N-insertions than the roughly 700-donor mean.

This PCR relied on a set of 60 Vbeta primers and 13 Jbeta primers. Sequencing was performed with immunoSEQ multiplex PCR; in TCRdb, only in-frame clones are kept and a portion is missing. The sample includes fewer than 200,000 clones, more than 75% of them seen just once. The chain joins TRBV10-2 to TRBJ2-7; 13 nucleotides match TRBD2. The TCR originated in a girl in the first two years of life in good health and CMV-seronegative. Sequencing was carried out using PBMCs. DNA of the CDR3: TGCGCCAGCAGTCAGACTAGCGGGGGGCTCGTGTCCTACGAGCAGTACTTC. This codes for CASSQTSGGLVSYEQYF.